These T cell receptor beta chains were read from a single sample in a study of cytomegalovirus exposure and HLA in healthy donors. The method was immunoSEQ multiplex PCR; TCRdb's version includes in-frame clones alone and lacks a portion of them. The data show tens of thousands of clones, more than 55% seen once. Sequencing was done on a sample of PBMCs. The receptors derive from a boy aged 10-17 years in good health and CMV-seropositive. CDR3s include the opening cysteine and the closing phenylalanine or tryptophan. Fields, in order: J gene, V gene, CDR3 protein.

j_gene: TRBJ2-6
v_gene: TRBV6-5
CDR3aa: CASSQEVSGANVLTF

j_gene: TRBJ1-6
v_gene: TRBV19
CDR3aa: CASSEDTALGSPLHF

j_gene: TRBJ1-3
v_gene: TRBV6-1
CDR3aa: CASSANRQGTRGNTIYF

j_gene: TRBJ2-5
v_gene: TRBV5-4
CDR3aa: CASSEKQGVTETQYF

j_gene: TRBJ2-3
v_gene: TRBV6-5
CDR3aa: CASSTGTDTDTQYF

j_gene: TRBJ2-3
v_gene: TRBV2
CDR3aa: CASSEARGAVVTQYF

j_gene: TRBJ1-5
v_gene: TRBV7-9
CDR3aa: CASGRVGNQPQHF

j_gene: TRBJ1-1
v_gene: TRBV9
CDR3aa: CASSVATGGGTEAFF

j_gene: TRBJ1-1
v_gene: TRBV7-2
CDR3aa: CASSFRQGNTEAFF

j_gene: TRBJ2-1
v_gene: TRBV4-1
CDR3aa: CASSHGLAGFLLNEQFF

j_gene: TRBJ1-5
v_gene: TRBV6-4
CDR3aa: CASSQELNQPQNF

j_gene: TRBJ2-7
v_gene: TRBV21-1
CDR3aa: CASRQGRTYEQYF

j_gene: TRBJ2-5
v_gene: TRBV25-1
CDR3aa: CASSEYTKQETQYF

j_gene: TRBJ2-1
v_gene: TRBV7-9
CDR3aa: CASSPKPSGRAYNEQFF

j_gene: TRBJ2-7
v_gene: TRBV9
CDR3aa: CASSVEGHSYEQYF

j_gene: TRBJ2-4
v_gene: TRBV9
CDR3aa: CASSVYVEGNKNIQYF

j_gene: TRBJ2-1
v_gene: TRBV9
CDR3aa: CASSRAGGNNEQFF

j_gene: TRBJ1-6
v_gene: TRBV15
CDR3aa: CATSRGGDDSPLHF

j_gene: TRBJ1-2
v_gene: TRBV30
CDR3aa: CAWSQTGGAYGGYTF

j_gene: TRBJ2-7
v_gene: TRBV6-5
CDR3aa: CASSYLRQGAVYEQYF

j_gene: TRBJ1-1
v_gene: TRBV28
CDR3aa: CASSLFGPRGLVAFF

j_gene: TRBJ1-1
v_gene: TRBV29-1
CDR3aa: CSVDPGQEVNTEAFF

j_gene: TRBJ2-1
v_gene: TRBV30
CDR3aa: CAWSVKAGNEQFF

j_gene: TRBJ2-1
v_gene: TRBV6-5
CDR3aa: CASSFGGEQFF

j_gene: TRBJ2-7
v_gene: TRBV18
CDR3aa: CASSPRTGRDEQYF

j_gene: TRBJ1-2
v_gene: TRBV14
CDR3aa: CASSQDEVGVGYTF

j_gene: TRBJ2-5
v_gene: TRBV11-2
CDR3aa: CASSPDRVRETQYF

j_gene: TRBJ2-1
v_gene: TRBV30
CDR3aa: CAWSVGGLAIEQFF

j_gene: TRBJ1-2
v_gene: TRBV7-2
CDR3aa: CASSLERRFYGYTF

j_gene: TRBJ2-4
v_gene: TRBV30
CDR3aa: CAWSSNLKLANIQYF

j_gene: TRBJ1-2
v_gene: TRBV6-1
CDR3aa: CASSDPVGTLNYGYTF

j_gene: TRBJ1-4
v_gene: TRBV7-9
CDR3aa: CASSQRDRGGEKLFF

j_gene: TRBJ2-7
v_gene: TRBV14
CDR3aa: CASSQQGDEQYF

j_gene: TRBJ2-5
v_gene: TRBV29-1
CDR3aa: CSSILAAGGGTQYF

j_gene: TRBJ1-5
v_gene: TRBV28
CDR3aa: CASSLDRGQQPQHF

j_gene: TRBJ1-6
v_gene: TRBV5-4
CDR3aa: CASSLGSPMGPLHF

j_gene: TRBJ1-1
v_gene: TRBV4-2
CDR3aa: CASSQESDRVFREAFF

j_gene: TRBJ1-2
v_gene: TRBV18
CDR3aa: CASSPNTGTDYGYTF

j_gene: TRBJ2-7
v_gene: TRBV19
CDR3aa: CASSTTGGVPYEQYF

j_gene: TRBJ2-7
v_gene: TRBV29-1
CDR3aa: CSVLTSGGPGEQYF

j_gene: TRBJ2-5
v_gene: TRBV6-1
CDR3aa: CASSELGRETQYF

j_gene: TRBJ1-2
v_gene: TRBV7-6
CDR3aa: CASSPGTGGNGYTF

j_gene: TRBJ2-7
v_gene: TRBV7-3
CDR3aa: CASSLDGVSSYEQYF

j_gene: TRBJ1-2
v_gene: TRBV7-8
CDR3aa: CASSLGTAGVGYTF

j_gene: TRBJ2-7
v_gene: TRBV7-8
CDR3aa: CASRLTGGEGEQYF

j_gene: TRBJ2-1
v_gene: TRBV5-4
CDR3aa: CALSGTSINEQFF

j_gene: TRBJ2-7
v_gene: TRBV27
CDR3aa: CASSRAGGCEQYF

j_gene: TRBJ1-5
v_gene: TRBV4-3
CDR3aa: CASSQDLKLNQPQHF

j_gene: TRBJ2-2
v_gene: TRBV30
CDR3aa: CAWSVAGANTGELFF

j_gene: TRBJ1-2
v_gene: TRBV9
CDR3aa: CASSVSEGLGGYTF

j_gene: TRBJ2-3
v_gene: TRBV2
CDR3aa: CASSLYTDTQYF

j_gene: TRBJ1-2
v_gene: TRBV5-4
CDR3aa: CASSLSGTARLYGYTF

j_gene: TRBJ2-7
v_gene: TRBV5-6
CDR3aa: CASSLGEGGEQYF

j_gene: TRBJ2-7
v_gene: TRBV23-1
CDR3aa: CASSRPTGLSHEQYF

j_gene: TRBJ2-7
v_gene: TRBV29-1
CDR3aa: CSVNKRGTGHYEQYF

j_gene: TRBJ1-2
v_gene: TRBV6-1
CDR3aa: CASSWTGRYGYTF

j_gene: TRBJ2-3
v_gene: TRBV6-5
CDR3aa: CASSFGSGYGEDTQYF

j_gene: TRBJ2-3
v_gene: TRBV7-8
CDR3aa: CASSFTGDTQYF